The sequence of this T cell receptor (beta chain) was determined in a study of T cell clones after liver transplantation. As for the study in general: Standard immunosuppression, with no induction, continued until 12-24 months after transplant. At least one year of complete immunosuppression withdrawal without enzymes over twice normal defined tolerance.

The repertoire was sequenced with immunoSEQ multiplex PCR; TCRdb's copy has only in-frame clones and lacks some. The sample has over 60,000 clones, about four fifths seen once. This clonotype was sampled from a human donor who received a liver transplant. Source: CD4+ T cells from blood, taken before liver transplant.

CDR3 in amino acids: CASSPTTGGTEAFF. CDR3 in DNA: TGTGCCAGCTCACCAACGACAGGGGGCACTGAAGCTTTCTTT. The genes are TRBV18 and TRBJ1-1, with TRBD1 matching over 9 bases. The J segment lost 4 bases and the V segment lost 2 bases, leaving 2 bases of the junction unmatched. The length of the CDR3 is 14 residues. Germline-derived CDR1 and CDR2 are KGHSH and LQKENI. The full variable domain, completed using reference TRBV18 and TRBJ1-1, is NAGVMQNPRHLVRRRGQEARLRCSPMKGHSHVYWYRQLPEEGLKFMVYLQKENIIDESGMPKERFSAEFPKEGPSILRIQQVVRGDSAAYFCASSPTTGGTEAFFGQGTRLTVV.